These 19 T cell receptor beta chains share one sample of origin, sequenced in a study of T cell changes during pregnancy in multiple sclerosis. Generated by immunoSEQ multiplex PCR, the TCRdb table keeps only in-frame clones and is missing some. The sample has about 51,000 clones, approximately 94% seen once. The input for sequencing was CD4+ T cells from peripheral blood mononuclear cells, taken in the second trimester of pregnancy. The receptors shown here come from a female donor with multiple sclerosis, enrolled in a pregnancy study.

The chain links TRBV6-5 to TRBJ1-2; possible D gene TRBD1, 5 bases. CDR1 is MNHEY, CDR2 SVGAGI, per germline. V lost 0 bases and J 2 bases, leaving 13 bases between the germline ends. The CDR3 is 16 residues long. CDR3 sequence (DNA): TGTGCCAGCAGTTACTCGAAAGTCGGGGGGAACTATGGCTACACCTTC. Its translation: CASSYSKVGGNYGYTF.

The chain recombines TRBV29-1 with TRBJ1-2, with D unresolved. CDR3 length equals 15 residues. Trimming left V 4 bases short and J 0 bases short, with 15 bases between. Germline V gene lookup returns CDR1 SQVTM and CDR2 ANQGSEA. The CDR3 loop reads CSVVSAHRANYGYTF. CDR3 sequence (DNA): TGCAGCGTTGTCTCGGCCCATCGGGCTAACTATGGCTACACCTTC.

The rearrangement uses TRBV29-1 and TRBJ1-2; 8 nucleotides match TRBD1. With 7 bases clipped from V and 4 bases from J, the junction kept 8 bases outside the gene matches. The length of the CDR3 is 13 residues. Germline V CDR1 and CDR2: SQVTM, ANQGSEA. CDR3 residues: CSAMKGQGYGYTF. The CDR3 DNA is TGCAGCGCTATGAAAGGACAGGGCTATGGCTACACCTTC.

The chain joins TRBV4-3 to TRBJ1-1; no definite D call. The CDR3 has 14 amino acids. V shed 0 bases and J shed 4 bases, with 9 bases lying between them. Germline-derived CDR1 and CDR2 are LGHNA and YSLEER. This chain's CDR3 is CASSQEGRATEAFF. In DNA, the CDR3 is TGCGCCAGCAGCCAAGAAGGGAGAGCCACTGAAGCTTTCTTT.

This rearrangement joins TRBV7-8 to TRBJ1-6, with D unclear. CDR3 length: 13 amino acids. Germline-derived CDR1 and CDR2 are SGHVS and FQNEAQ. The germline V and J ends were trimmed by 3 bases and 8 bases, with 8 bases remaining between them. CDR3 DNA sequence: TGTGCCAGCAGCTTCAGCGGAGATTCACCCCTCCACTTT. Its protein product is CASSFSGDSPLHF.

The gene calls are TRBV27 and TRBJ1-2; 9 bases map to TRBD1. Trimming at V came to 2 bases and at J to 5 bases, leaving 9 bases not matched to a gene. Germline values: CDR1 MNHEY, CDR2 SMNVEV (reference sequence). CDR3 length: 16 amino acids. The CDR3 protein is CASSLRPPDRGYGYTF. CDR3 DNA sequence: TGTGCCAGCAGTTTACGCCCGCCCGACAGGGGGTATGGCTACACCTTC.

The V and J genes are TRBV29-1 and TRBJ2-2; 9 positions match TRBD1. The CDR3 has 17 amino acids. Germline V gives CDR1 SQVTM, CDR2 ANQGSEA. The junction had 10 bases not matched to a gene; V was cut back by 4 bases and J by 1 base. CDR3 nucleotide sequence: TGCAGCGTTGCGTTTTGGGCGGGACAGGGGAACACCGGGGAGCTGTTTTTT. Amino acid sequence: CSVAFWAGQGNTGELFF.

This chain's CDR3 is CASSPVYNEQFF. In DNA, the CDR3 is TGTGCCAGCAGCCCCGTCTACAATGAGCAGTTCTTC. The chain is built from TRBV9 and TRBJ2-1, with D uncertain. Germline lookup yields CDR1 SGDLS and CDR2 YYNGEE. The ends were cut back, 4 bases at V and 3 bases at J, with 5 bases in the middle. The CDR3 has 12 residues.

This clone has more than one count but fewer than ten. The rearrangement links TRBV27 to TRBJ1-5; maybe TRBD1 (6 bases). The CDR3 has 15 residues. Trimming took 5 bases from V and 2 from J, leaving 13 bases between them. From germline, CDR1 is MNHEY and CDR2 SMNVEV (reference sequence). The CDR3 coding sequence is TGTGCCAGCAGTCCAAAGACAGGCCGCAATCAGCCCCAGCATTTT. Amino acids: CASSPKTGRNQPQHF.

This clone was counted only a few times. The chain joins TRBV2 to TRBJ1-6; 9 nucleotides line up with TRBD1. The trim removed 6 bases at V and 4 bases at J, leaving 1 base unmatched. CDR1 and CDR2 (germline): SNHLY, FYNNEI. The CDR3 spans 14 residues. CDR3 amino acids: CASRGQGYNSPLHF. DNA for the CDR3: TGTGCCAGCAGGGGACAGGGATATAATTCACCCCTCCACTTT.

The chain carries TRBV7-6 and TRBJ2-1; 8 bases are a match to TRBD2. The germline V gene encodes CDR1 SGHVS and CDR2 FNYEAQ. This CDR3 is 14 amino acids long. Trimming cost V 6 bases and J 7 bases; bases outside gene matches: 8. The DNA for the CDR3 is TGTGCCAGCAGTAGCTACGGGGGGGCGAATGAGCAGTTCTTC. Its protein is CASSSYGGANEQFF.

The chain carries TRBV7-2 and TRBJ1-1; TRBD1 aligns across 9 bases. There are 15 residues in the CDR3. The V gene's germline CDR1 is SGHTA and CDR2 FQGNSA. V lost 6 bases to trimming and J lost 1 base; unmatched junction nucleotides: 6. CDR3 DNA: TGTGCCAGCAGTCTACAGGGGGCAGCGAACACTGAAGCTTTCTTT. Residues: CASSLQGAANTEAFF. The whole variable domain, filled in from reference TRBV7-2 and TRBJ1-1, reads GAGVSQSPSNKVTEKGKDVELRCDPISGHTALYWYRQSLGQGLEFLIYFQGNSAPDKSGLPSDRFSAERTGGSVSTLTIQRTQQEDSAVYLCASSLQGAANTEAFFGQGTRLTVV.

This chain links TRBV7-3 with TRBJ2-1; D gene uncertain. The CDR3 totals 13 residues. Deletions cut 5 bases from V and 5 bases from J, with 10 bases between. Germline CDR1 and CDR2: SGHTA and FQGTGA. As DNA, the CDR3 is TGTGCCAGCAGCAATCGCCGGGACAATGAGCAGTTCTTC. Protein product: CASSNRRDNEQFF.

The gene calls are TRBV5-4 and TRBJ2-3; D perhaps matches TRBD1 (5 bases). Germline CDR1 is SGHNT and CDR2 is YYREEE (reference sequence). The germline V and J ends were trimmed by 4 bases and 0 bases, with 9 bases remaining between them. The CDR3 is 14 residues long. CDR3: CASSLGASTDTQYF. The CDR3 region has the DNA TGTGCCAGCAGCCTAGGGGCTAGCACAGATACGCAGTATTTT. The full variable domain, completed using reference TRBV5-4 and TRBJ2-3, is ETGVTQSPTHLIKTRGQQVTLRCSSQSGHNTVSWYQQALGQGPQFIFQYYREEENGRGNFPPRFSGLQFPNYSSELNVNALELDDSALYLCASSLGASTDTQYFGPGTRLTVL.

The gene calls are TRBV4-1 and TRBJ1-2; D gene uncertain. The CDR3 contains 15 residues. Trimming stripped 2 bases from V and 9 bases from J, with 19 bases between. Germline V gives CDR1 MGHRA, CDR2 YSYEKL. The CDR3, as DNA: TGCGCCAGCAGCCAAAACCAAAACAATCCAGGCAGCTACACCTTC. This gives the protein CASSQNQNNPGSYTF.

This chain uses TRBV5-6 with TRBJ2-6; TRBD1 matches 9 bases. Germline CDR1 reads SGHDT; CDR2 reads YYEEEE. The CDR3 runs 18 residues. Unmatched junction bases numbered 8, after V lost 4 bases and J lost 0 bases. The CDR3 DNA sequence: TGTGCCAGCAGCCTCGCCGGGACAGGGCGCTCTGGGGCCAACGTCCTGACTTTC. Translated: CASSLAGTGRSGANVLTF. Full variable domain (missing parts from reference TRBV5-6 and TRBJ2-6): DAGVTQSPTHLIKTRGQQVTLRCSPKSGHDTVSWYQQALGQGPQFIFQYYEEEERQRGNFPDRFSGHQFPNYSSELNVNALLLGDSALYLCASSLAGTGRSGANVLTFGAGSRLTVL.

The chain employs TRBV10-3 and TRBJ2-5; a weak D match, TRBD2 (5 bases). The germline V gene encodes CDR1 ENHRY and CDR2 SYGVKD. The CDR3 consists of 13 residues. Trimming stripped 6 bases from V and 1 base from J, with 9 bases between. The CDR3 DNA sequence: TGTGCCATCAGAGGAGGAAGCCAAGAGACCCAGTACTTC. This translates into CAIRGGSQETQYF.

This sequence joins TRBV18 and TRBJ1-3; 7 bases are a match to TRBD1. The CDR3 covers 17 residues. J lost 1 base, V lost 4 bases, and 10 bases had no gene match. Germline assignment: CDR1 KGHSH and CDR2 LQKENI. Written as DNA, the CDR3 is TGTGCCAGCTCACGGACAGGACAGGCCATTTCTGGAAACACCATATATTTT. It encodes CASSRTGQAISGNTIYF.

This rearrangement joins TRBV19 to TRBJ1-2; no clear D gene. The CDR3 sequence is 12 residues long. Germline V gives CDR1 LNHDA, CDR2 SQIVND (reference sequence). V gave up 1 base and J gave up 4 bases, with 4 bases separating them. CDR3 nucleotide sequence: TGTGCCAGTAGTATAGGGCCCTATGGCTACACCTTC. Its protein product is CASSIGPYGYTF.